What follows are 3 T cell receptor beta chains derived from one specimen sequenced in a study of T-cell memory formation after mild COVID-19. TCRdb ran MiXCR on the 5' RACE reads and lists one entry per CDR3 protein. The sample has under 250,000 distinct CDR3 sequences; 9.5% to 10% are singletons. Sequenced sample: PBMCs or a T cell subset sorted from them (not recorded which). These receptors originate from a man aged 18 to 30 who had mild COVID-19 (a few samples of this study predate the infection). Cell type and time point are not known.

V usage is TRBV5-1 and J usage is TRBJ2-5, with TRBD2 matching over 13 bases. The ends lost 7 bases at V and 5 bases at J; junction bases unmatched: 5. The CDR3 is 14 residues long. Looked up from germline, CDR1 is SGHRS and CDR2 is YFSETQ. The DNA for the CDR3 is TGCGCCAGCGGTGGGACTAGCGGGGCTGAGACCCAGTACTTC. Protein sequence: CASGGTSGAETQYF.

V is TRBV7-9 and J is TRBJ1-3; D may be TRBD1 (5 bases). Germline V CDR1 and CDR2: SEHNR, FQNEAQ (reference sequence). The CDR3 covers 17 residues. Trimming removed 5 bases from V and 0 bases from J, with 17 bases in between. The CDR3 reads CASSPPRGKSSGNTIYF. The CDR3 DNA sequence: TGTGCCAGCAGCCCCCCCCGGGGGAAGAGCTCTGGAAACACCATATATTTT.

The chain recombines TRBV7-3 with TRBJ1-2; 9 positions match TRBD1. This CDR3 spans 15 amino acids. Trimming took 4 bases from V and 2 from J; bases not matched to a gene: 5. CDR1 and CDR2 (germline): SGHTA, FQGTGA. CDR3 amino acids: CASSSDRGSNYGYTF. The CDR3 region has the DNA TGTGCCAGCAGCTCCGACAGGGGGTCCAACTATGGCTACACCTTC.